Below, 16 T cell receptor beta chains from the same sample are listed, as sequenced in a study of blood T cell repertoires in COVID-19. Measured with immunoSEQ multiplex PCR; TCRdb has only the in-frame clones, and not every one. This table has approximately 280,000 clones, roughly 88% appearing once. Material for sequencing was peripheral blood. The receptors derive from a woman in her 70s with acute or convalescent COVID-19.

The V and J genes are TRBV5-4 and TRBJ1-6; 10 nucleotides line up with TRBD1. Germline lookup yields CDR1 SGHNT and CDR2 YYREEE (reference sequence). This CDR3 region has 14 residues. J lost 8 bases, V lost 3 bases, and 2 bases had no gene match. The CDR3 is CASSWDRGYSPLHF. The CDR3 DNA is TGTGCCAGCAGCTGGGACAGGGGATATTCACCCCTCCACTTT.

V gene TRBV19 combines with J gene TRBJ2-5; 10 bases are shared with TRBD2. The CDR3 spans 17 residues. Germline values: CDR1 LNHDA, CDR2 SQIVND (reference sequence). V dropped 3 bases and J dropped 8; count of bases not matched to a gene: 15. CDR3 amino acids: CASSMRLGASGGPTQYF. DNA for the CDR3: TGTGCCAGTAGTATGAGGCTGGGGGCTAGCGGGGGCCCTACCCAGTACTTC.

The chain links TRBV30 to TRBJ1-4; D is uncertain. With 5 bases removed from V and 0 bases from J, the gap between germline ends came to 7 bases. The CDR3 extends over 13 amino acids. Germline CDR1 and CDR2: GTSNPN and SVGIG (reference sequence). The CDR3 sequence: CAWDRSTNEKLFF. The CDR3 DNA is TGTGCCTGGGACCGGTCAACTAATGAAAAACTGTTTTTT.

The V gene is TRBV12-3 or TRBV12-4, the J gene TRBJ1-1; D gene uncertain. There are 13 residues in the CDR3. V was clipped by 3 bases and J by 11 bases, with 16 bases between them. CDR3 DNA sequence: TGTGCCAGCAGTTTCCAGATGGGCCTTGGTGCTTTCTTT. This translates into CASSFQMGLGAFF.

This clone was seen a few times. CDR3 loop: CASRPTGTGWYEQYF. CDR3 in DNA: TGTGCCAGCAGGCCCACCGGGACAGGGTGGTACGAGCAGTACTTC. The chain uses TRBV11-2 and TRBJ2-7; 9 bases line up with TRBD1. CDR1 and CDR2 (germline): SGHAT, FQNNGV. The CDR3 spans 15 residues. The V gene end was trimmed by 6 bases and the J gene end by 4 bases; junction bases not matched to a gene: 10.

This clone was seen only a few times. The CDR3 is CASRPTGQGADTQYF. The CDR3, as DNA: TGTGCCAGCAGACCCACGGGACAGGGAGCAGATACGCAGTATTTT. The chain employs TRBV2 and TRBJ2-3, with 9 nucleotides matching TRBD1. CDR3 length equals 15 residues. The germline V gene has CDR1 SNHLY and CDR2 FYNNEI. Germline trimming cut 6 bases from V and 4 bases from J; bases unmatched to any gene: 8.

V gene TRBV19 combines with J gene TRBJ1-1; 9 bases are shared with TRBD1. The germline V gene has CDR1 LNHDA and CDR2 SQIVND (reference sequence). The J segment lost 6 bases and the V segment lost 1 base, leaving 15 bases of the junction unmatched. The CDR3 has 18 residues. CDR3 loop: CASSIVVGQGRPPPEAFF. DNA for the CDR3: TGTGCCAGTAGTATAGTCGTGGGACAGGGACGCCCACCCCCTGAAGCTTTCTTT. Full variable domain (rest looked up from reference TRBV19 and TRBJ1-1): DGGITQSPKYLFRKEGQNVTLSCEQNLNHDAMYWYRQDPGQGLRLIYYSQIVNDFQKGDIAEGYSVSREKKESFPLTVTSAQKNPTAFYLCASSIVVGQGRPPPEAFFGQGTRLTVV.

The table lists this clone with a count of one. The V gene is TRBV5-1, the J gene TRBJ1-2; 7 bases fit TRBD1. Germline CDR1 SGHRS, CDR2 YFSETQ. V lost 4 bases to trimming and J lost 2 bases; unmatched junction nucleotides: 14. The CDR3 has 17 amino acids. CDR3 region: CASSPGQWEKRNYGYTF. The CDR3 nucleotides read TGCGCCAGCAGCCCGGGACAGTGGGAAAAACGGAACTATGGCTACACCTTC. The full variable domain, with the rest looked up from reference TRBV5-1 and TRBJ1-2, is KAGVTQTPRYLIKTRGQQVTLSCSPISGHRSVSWYQQTPGQGLQFLFEYFSETQRNKGNFPGRFSGRQFSNSRSEMNVSTLELGDSALYLCASSPGQWEKRNYGYTFGSGTRLTVV.

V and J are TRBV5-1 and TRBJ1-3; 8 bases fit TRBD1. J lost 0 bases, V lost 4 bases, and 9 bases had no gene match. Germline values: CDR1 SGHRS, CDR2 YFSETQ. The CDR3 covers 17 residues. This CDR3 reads CASSRRTGLGSGNTIYF. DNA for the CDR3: TGCGCCAGCAGCCGCCGGACAGGGTTGGGCTCTGGAAACACCATATATTTT.

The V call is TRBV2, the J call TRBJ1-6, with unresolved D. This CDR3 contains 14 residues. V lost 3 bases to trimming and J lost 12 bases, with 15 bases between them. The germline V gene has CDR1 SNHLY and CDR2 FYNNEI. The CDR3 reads CASSDSRLPLPLHF. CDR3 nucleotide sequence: TGTGCCAGCAGTGACAGTCGACTCCCTTTACCCCTCCACTTT.

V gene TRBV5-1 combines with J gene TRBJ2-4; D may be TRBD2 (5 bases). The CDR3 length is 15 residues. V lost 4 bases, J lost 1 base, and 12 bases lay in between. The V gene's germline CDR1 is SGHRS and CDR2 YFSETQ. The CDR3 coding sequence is TGCGCCAGCAGCCCCCAAAGCGGCGCCAAAAACATTCAGTACTTC. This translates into CASSPQSGAKNIQYF.

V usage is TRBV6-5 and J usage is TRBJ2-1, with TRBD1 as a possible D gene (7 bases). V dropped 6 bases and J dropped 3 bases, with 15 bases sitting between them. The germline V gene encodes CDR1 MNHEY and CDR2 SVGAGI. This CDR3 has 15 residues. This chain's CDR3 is CASRDQGGDYNEQFF. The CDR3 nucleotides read TGTGCCAGCAGGGACCAGGGGGGCGACTACAATGAGCAGTTCTTC.

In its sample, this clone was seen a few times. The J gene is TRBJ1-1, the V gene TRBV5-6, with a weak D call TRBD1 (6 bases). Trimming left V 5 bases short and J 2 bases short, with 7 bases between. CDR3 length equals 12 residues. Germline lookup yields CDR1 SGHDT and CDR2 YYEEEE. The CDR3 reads CASRDSNTEAFF. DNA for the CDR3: TGTGCCAGCAGGGACAGTAACACTGAAGCTTTCTTT.

CDR3 sequence reads: CASSMNRGGNTEAFF. Here the CDR3 DNA reads TGTGCCAGCAGTATGAACAGGGGCGGGAACACTGAAGCTTTCTTT. The chain joins TRBV6-5 to TRBJ1-1, with TRBD1 matching over 7 bases. The CDR3 runs to 15 residues. J gave up 1 base and V 5 bases, and 7 bases lay outside the gene matches. Germline CDR1 and CDR2: MNHEY and SVGAGI.

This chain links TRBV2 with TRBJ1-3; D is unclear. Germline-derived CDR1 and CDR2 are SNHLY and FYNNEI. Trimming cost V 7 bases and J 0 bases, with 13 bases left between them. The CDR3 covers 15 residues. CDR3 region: CASTDGGLSGNTIYF. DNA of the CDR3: TGTGCCAGCACTGATGGCGGCCTCTCTGGAAACACCATATATTTT. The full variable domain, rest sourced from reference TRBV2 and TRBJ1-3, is EPEVTQTPSHQVTQMGQEVILRCVPISNHLYFYWYRQILGQKVEFLVSFYNNEISEKSEIFDDQFSVERPDGSNFTLKIRSTKLEDSAMYFCASTDGGLSGNTIYFGEGSWLTVV.

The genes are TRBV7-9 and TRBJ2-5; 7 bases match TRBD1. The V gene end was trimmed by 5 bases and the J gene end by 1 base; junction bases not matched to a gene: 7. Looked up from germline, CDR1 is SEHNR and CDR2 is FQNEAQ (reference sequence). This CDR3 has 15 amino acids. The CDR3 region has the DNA TGTGCCAGCAGCCCCGACAGGGTTGGCCAAGAGACCCAGTACTTC. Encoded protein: CASSPDRVGQETQYF.